This T cell receptor (beta chain) was recorded in a study of cytomegalovirus exposure and HLA in healthy donors. The overall study: Out of roughly 200 million T cells, an earlier analysis found fewer than 140 million unique TCR beta sequences in total. Study-wide findings and caveats: Later analysis found that TCR beta chains associated with HLA were more clonally expanded than other, equally common chains.

13 Jbeta primers and 60 Vbeta primers were used for the PCR. The assay was immunoSEQ multiplex PCR, and TCRdb's table has in-frame clones only and misses some. The data contain about 190,000 clones, about 80% of them singletons. CDR3 length equals 13 residues. Trimming took 4 bases from V and 5 from J; bases not matched to a gene: 5. Germline V gene data show CDR1 as SGHRS and CDR2 as YFSETQ. In regard to this clone: Antigen unknown.

The sample comprised PBMCs. V is TRBV5-1 and J is TRBJ1-1; 7 bases fit TRBD1. The TCR sequence derives from a woman between 18 and 30 years old in good health and CMV-seropositive. The CDR3 protein is CASSRQGSTEAFF. The CDR3 region has the DNA TGCGCCAGCAGCCGACAGGGAAGTACTGAAGCTTTCTTT.